This T cell receptor (beta chain) was retrieved from a study of blood T cell repertoires in COVID-19. Germline CDR1 reads LNHDA; CDR2 reads SQIVND (reference sequence). The CDR3 spans 15 residues. After removal of 7 bases from V and 2 bases from J, the junction contained 5 bases not matched to a gene. As originally analysed: Cell counts per sample came from amplifying reference gene primers. Generated by immunoSEQ multiplex PCR, the TCRdb table keeps only in-frame clones and is missing some. Clone size and the V and J calls come from that table; the DNA yielded D and trimming. Here the sample spans about 190,000 clones, about four fifths being singletons.

Sequencing input: peripheral blood. This chain joins TRBV19 and TRBJ2-1; 10 nucleotides match TRBD2. The receptor's source is a woman aged 65 to 85 with active or convalescent COVID-19. CDR3 loop: CASTPSGRAYNEQFF. The CDR3 nucleotides are TGTGCCAGTACCCCGAGCGGGAGGGCCTACAATGAGCAGTTCTTC.